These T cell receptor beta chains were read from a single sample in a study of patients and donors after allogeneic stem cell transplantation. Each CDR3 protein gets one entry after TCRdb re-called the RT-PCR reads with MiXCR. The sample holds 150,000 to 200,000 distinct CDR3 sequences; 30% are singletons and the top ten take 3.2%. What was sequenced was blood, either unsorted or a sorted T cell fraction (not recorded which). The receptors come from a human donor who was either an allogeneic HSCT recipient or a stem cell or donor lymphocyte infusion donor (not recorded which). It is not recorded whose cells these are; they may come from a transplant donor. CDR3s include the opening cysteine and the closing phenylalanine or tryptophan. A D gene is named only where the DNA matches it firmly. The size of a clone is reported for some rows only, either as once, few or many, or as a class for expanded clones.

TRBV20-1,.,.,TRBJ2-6,TGCAGTGCAACAGAGATCTCTGGGGCCAACGTCCTGACTTTC,CSATEISGANVLTF
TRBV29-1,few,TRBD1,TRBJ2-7,TGCAGCGCCTCGGGACAGGGTGGGTTGGACGAGCAGTACTTC,CSASGQGGLDEQYF
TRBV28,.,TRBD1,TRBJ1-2,TGTGCCAGCAGTTCCCTACGGGACAGGGGAGGCCCATTC,CASSSLRDRGGPF
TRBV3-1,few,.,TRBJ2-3,TGTGCCAGCAGCCAAAGAGCTACCTTTAGCACAGATACGCAGTATTTT,CASSQRATFSTDTQYF
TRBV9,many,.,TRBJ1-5,TGTGCCAGCAGCGTAGGCGGGGACCAAAAGCAGCCCCAGCATTTT,CASSVGGDQKQPQHF
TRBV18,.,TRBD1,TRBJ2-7,TGTGCCAGCTCACCACCAAGGACAGGACCCTCCTACGAGCAGTACTTC,CASSPPRTGPSYEQYF
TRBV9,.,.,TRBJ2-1,TGTGCCAGCAGCGGAGGGGGACTTCTCTACAATGAGCAGTTCTTC,CASSGGGLLYNEQFF
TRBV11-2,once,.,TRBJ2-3,TGTGCCAGCAGCTTAACCGGGACTTCTCGCACAGATACGCAGTATTTT,CASSLTGTSRTDTQYF
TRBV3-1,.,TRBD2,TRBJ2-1,TGTGCCAGCAGCCAACCAGCGGGAGAGCAGTTCTTC,CASSQPAGEQFF
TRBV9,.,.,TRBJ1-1,TGTGCCAGCAGCGTAGGGGTTGGTAAAGCTTTCTTT,CASSVGVGKAFF
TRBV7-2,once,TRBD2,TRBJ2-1,TGTGCCAGCAGCCCCCAAGCGGGAGGGCCTCAAGAGCAGTTCTTC,CASSPQAGGPQEQFF
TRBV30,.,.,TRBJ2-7,TGTGCCTGGAGCCCACGGGACGACGAGCAGTACTTC,CAWSPRDDEQYF
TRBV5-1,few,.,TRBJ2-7,TGCGCCAGCAGCTCCCGGGGGCGAAGCTCCTACGAGCAGTACTTC,CASSSRGRSSYEQYF
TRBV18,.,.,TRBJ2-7,TGTGCCAGCTCACCTCTAACGGGAGAGCAGTACTTC,CASSPLTGEQYF
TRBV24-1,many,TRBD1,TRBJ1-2,TGTGCCACCAGTGATTGGGCCTCGACAGGGGGGATACATGGCTACACCTTC,CATSDWASTGGIHGYTF
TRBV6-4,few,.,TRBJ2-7,TGTGCCAGCAGGCGGGACGCTTACTCCTACGAGCAGTACTTC,CASRRDAYSYEQYF
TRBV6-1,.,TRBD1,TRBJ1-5,TGTGCCAGCAGGGCGGGGGACAGTCGCAATCAGCCCCAGCATTTT,CASRAGDSRNQPQHF
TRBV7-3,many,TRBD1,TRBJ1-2,TGTGCCAGCAGCCGGACAGGGACTGACTATGGCTACACCTTC,CASSRTGTDYGYTF
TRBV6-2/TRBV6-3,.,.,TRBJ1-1,TGTGCCAGCAGCGCGCCGGGAGCCCCGGGTGGGACTGAAGCTTTCTTT,CASSAPGAPGGTEAFF
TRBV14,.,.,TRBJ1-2,TGTGCCAGCAGCGCCGTCGGCGCGGGAGCGGGCTATGGCTACACCTTC,CASSAVGAGAGYGYTF
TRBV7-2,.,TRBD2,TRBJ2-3,TGTGCCAGCAGCTTAGCGGGACTAGCGGGAGGACCTAGCACAGATACGCAGTATTTT,CASSLAGLAGGPSTDTQYF
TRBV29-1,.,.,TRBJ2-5,TGCAGCGTTGCCCCTGCGAGAACACAAGAGACCCAGTACTTC,CSVAPARTQETQYF
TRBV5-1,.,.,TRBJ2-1,TGCGCCAGCAGCTTCTCGACAGGAGAATACAATGAGCAGTTCTTC,CASSFSTGEYNEQFF
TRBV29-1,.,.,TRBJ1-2,TGCAGCGTAAACAGGGATTCCTATGGCTACACCTTC,CSVNRDSYGYTF
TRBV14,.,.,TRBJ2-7,TGTGCCAGCAGCCAAGCCCGTCACAGTCGACAAGGGCAGTACTTC,CASSQARHSRQGQYF
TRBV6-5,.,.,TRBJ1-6,TGTGCCAGCAGTTACTCGTTGGGCAATCCTTCACCCCTCCACTTT,CASSYSLGNPSPLHF
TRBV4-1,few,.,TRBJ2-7,TGCGCCAGCAGCCAGCTTGAGGAGCAGTACTTC,CASSQLEEQYF
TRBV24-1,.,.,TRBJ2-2,TGTGCCACCAGTCCCGGGTACACCGGGGAGCTGTTTTTT,CATSPGYTGELFF
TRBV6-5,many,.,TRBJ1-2,TGTGCCAGCAGTTACTCACCGGGTCCTAACTATGGCTACACCTTC,CASSYSPGPNYGYTF
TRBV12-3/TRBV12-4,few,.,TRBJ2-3,.,CASSFLADTQYF
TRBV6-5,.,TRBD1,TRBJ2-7,TGTGCCAGCAGTTGGGACAGGGGCACCTACGAGCAGTACTTC,CASSWDRGTYEQYF
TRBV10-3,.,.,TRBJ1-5,TGTGCCATCAGAGGGGAATCCAATCAGCCCCAGCATTTT,CAIRGESNQPQHF
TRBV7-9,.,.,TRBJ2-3,TGTGCCCCCAGACCCGATACGCAGTATTTT,CAPRPDTQYF
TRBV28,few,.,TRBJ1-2,TGTGCCAGCAGTTTTCTAGCCTATGGCTACACCTTC,CASSFLAYGYTF
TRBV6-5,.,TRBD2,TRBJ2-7,TGTGCCAGCACCCCCAGCGGGAGCCCTCGGTACGAGCAGTACTTC,CASTPSGSPRYEQYF
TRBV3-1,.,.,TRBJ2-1,TGTGCCAGCAGCCAAGAATGGGGAGCGAGCGGTTACAATGAGCAGTTCTTC,CASSQEWGASGYNEQFF
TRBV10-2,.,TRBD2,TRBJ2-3,TGCGCCAGCAGTGACGGACTAGCGGCCCCCACAGATACGCAGTATTTT,CASSDGLAAPTDTQYF
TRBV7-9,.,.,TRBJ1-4,TGTGCCAGCAGCCCGACTCTGGGCGGTGAAAAACTGTTTTTT,CASSPTLGGEKLFF